The rows below give T cell receptor beta chains drawn from one sample of a study of T-cell reconstitution after alpha-beta-depleted transplantation in children. In TCRdb, the PCR reads were re-called with MiXCR into one record per CDR3 protein. The data show roughly 4,200 distinct CDR3 sequences, 19% seen once. The sequencing here drew on PBMCs, mostly from graft donor cells, taken 180 days after TCRalphabeta/CD19-depleted stem cell transplant. These receptors were obtained from a male patient aged 2-15 years who had a stem cell transplant for acute lymphoblastic leukemia, so the T cells may come from the graft donor. CDR3s include the opening cysteine and the closing phenylalanine or tryptophan. Part of the rows lack a size; the others show once, few, many or a class for expanded clones.

J gene | clone size | V gene | CDR3 protein
TRBJ2-3 | many | TRBV7-9 | CASSYTDTQYF
TRBJ2-4 | many | TRBV10-3 | CAISPSILAGGTKNIQYF
TRBJ2-5 | NA | TRBV7-8 | CASSPYLVDPSLQETQYF
TRBJ2-1 | many | TRBV29-1 | CSVTPALALSSYNEQFF
TRBJ2-2 | medium-sized | TRBV6-6 | CASRRQGANTGELFF
TRBJ2-1 | medium-sized | TRBV11-2 | CASSLASLGNNEQFF
TRBJ2-1 | NA | TRBV2 | CASRPPGLAGGGFDNEQFF
TRBJ2-5 | many | TRBV5-6 | CASSLRSSGGLKYQETQYF
TRBJ2-6 | many | TRBV7-8 | CASSLVRGRQTGANVLTF
TRBJ1-1 | many | TRBV7-9 | CASSEEAFF
TRBJ2-5 | NA | TRBV10-2 | CASSESDGQETQYF
TRBJ2-3 | medium-sized | TRBV7-9 | CASSLLPDTQYF
TRBJ2-1 | many | TRBV19 | CASSLGQGDREQFF
TRBJ2-5 | many | TRBV11-2 | CASSVGQGLAETQYF
TRBJ1-5 | NA | TRBV19 | CASSMTIGNQPQHF
TRBJ1-3 | NA | TRBV20-1 | CSGQARDSSGNTIYF
TRBJ1-1 | NA | TRBV29-1 | CSAGEQVNTEAFF
TRBJ2-7 | many | TRBV11-3 | CASSLEEAEYEQYF
TRBJ2-5 | many | TRBV28 | CASSLAGTWEETQYF
TRBJ2-5 | many | TRBV11-1 | CASSLATSGREGRQETQYF
TRBJ2-3 | many | TRBV20-1 | CSARFLLAGDPTDTQYF
TRBJ2-4 | many | TRBV11-3 | CASSPRSAKNIQYF
TRBJ2-2 | NA | TRBV9 | CASSVNGGRTGELFF
TRBJ1-3 | many | TRBV6-1 | CASTNVWVGNGNTIYF